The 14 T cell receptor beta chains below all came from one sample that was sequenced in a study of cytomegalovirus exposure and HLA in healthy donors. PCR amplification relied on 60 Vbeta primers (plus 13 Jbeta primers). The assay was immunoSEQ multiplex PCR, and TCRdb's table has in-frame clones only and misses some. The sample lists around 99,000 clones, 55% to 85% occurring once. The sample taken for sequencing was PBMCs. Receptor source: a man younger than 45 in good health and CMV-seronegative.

The CDR3 DNA is TGCGCCAGCGGAAGCGGGGCTTACAATGAGCAGTTCTTC. It codes for CASGSGAYNEQFF. This chain links TRBV4-1 with TRBJ2-1, with 7 bases fitting TRBD2. V shed 8 bases and J 4 bases; nucleotides not matched to a gene: 5. Germline V gene data show CDR1 as MGHRA and CDR2 as YSYEKL. This CDR3 spans 13 amino acids.

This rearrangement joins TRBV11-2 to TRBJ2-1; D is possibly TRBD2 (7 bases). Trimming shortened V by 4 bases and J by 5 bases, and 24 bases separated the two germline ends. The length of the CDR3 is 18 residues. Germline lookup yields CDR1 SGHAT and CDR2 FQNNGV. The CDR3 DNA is TGTGCCAGCAGCTCTGGGGGGGCCTTGAATCGGATCGACAATGAGCAGTTCTTC. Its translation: CASSSGGALNRIDNEQFF.

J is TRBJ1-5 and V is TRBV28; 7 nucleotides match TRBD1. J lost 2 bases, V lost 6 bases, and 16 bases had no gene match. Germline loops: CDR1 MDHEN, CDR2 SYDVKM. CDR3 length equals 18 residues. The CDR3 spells CASSSGQFRVIGNQPQHF. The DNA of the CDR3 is TGTGCCAGCAGCTCGGGACAGTTCAGGGTAATAGGCAATCAGCCCCAGCATTTT. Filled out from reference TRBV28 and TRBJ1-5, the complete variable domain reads DVKVTQSSRYLVKRTGEKVFLECVQDMDHENMFWYRQDPGLGLRLIYFSYDVKMKEKGDIPEGYSVSREKKERFSLILESASTNQTSMYLCASSSGQFRVIGNQPQHFGDGTRLSIL.

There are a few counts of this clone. CDR3 sequence reads: CASSSRDRFTDTQYF. CDR3 DNA sequence: TGTGCCAGCAGCTCTAGAGACAGGTTCACAGATACGCAGTATTTT. This chain connects TRBV7-6 to TRBJ2-3, with D perhaps matching TRBD1 (6 bases). The CDR3 extends over 15 amino acids. V gave up 4 bases and J gave up 2 bases, with 13 bases separating them. CDR1 and CDR2 from the germline V gene are SGHVS and FNYEAQ.

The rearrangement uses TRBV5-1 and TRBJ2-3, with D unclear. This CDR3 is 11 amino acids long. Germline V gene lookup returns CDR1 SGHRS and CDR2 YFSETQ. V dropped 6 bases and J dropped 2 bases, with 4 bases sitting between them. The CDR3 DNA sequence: TGCGCCAGCAAGCACACAGATACGCAGTATTTT. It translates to CASKHTDTQYF.

The CDR3 region is CASSYARGSYNSPLHF. The CDR3 DNA reads TGTGCCAGCAGTTACGCCAGGGGGTCCTATAATTCACCCCTCCACTTT. The chain joins TRBV6-5 to TRBJ1-6, with 7 bases lining up with TRBD1. There are 16 residues in the CDR3. With 2 bases clipped from V and 1 base from J, the junction kept 2 bases outside the gene matches. Germline CDR1 reads MNHEY; CDR2 reads SVGAGI.

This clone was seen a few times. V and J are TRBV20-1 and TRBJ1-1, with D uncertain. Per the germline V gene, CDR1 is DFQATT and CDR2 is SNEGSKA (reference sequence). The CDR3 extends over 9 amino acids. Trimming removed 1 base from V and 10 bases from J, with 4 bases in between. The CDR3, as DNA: TGCAGTGCTAGAGTCGGAGCTTTCTTT. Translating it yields CSARVGAFF.

The DNA for the CDR3 is TGTGCCAGCAGCTTATATCGAACTAGAGACGGCAATGAGCAGTTCTTC. Translation: CASSLYRTRDGNEQFF. V and J are TRBV11-2 and TRBJ2-1, with D possibly matching TRBD2 (5 bases). The germline V and J ends were trimmed by 2 bases and 6 bases, with 17 bases remaining between them. The CDR3 consists of 16 residues. Per the germline V gene, CDR1 is SGHAT and CDR2 is FQNNGV.

CDR3 nucleotide sequence: TGTGCCTGGAGGCTCGGACAGGGGAATTCACCCCTCCACTTT. This codes for CAWRLGQGNSPLHF. The chain has TRBV30 and TRBJ1-6; 9 bases agree with TRBD1. The CDR3 length is 14 residues. V dropped 3 bases and J dropped 7; count of bases not matched to a gene: 4. CDR1 is GTSNPN and CDR2 is SVGIG in the germline V gene (reference sequence).

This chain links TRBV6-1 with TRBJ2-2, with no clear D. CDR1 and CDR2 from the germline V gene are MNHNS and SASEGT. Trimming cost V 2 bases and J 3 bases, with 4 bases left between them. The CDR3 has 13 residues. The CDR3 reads CASSERDTGELFF. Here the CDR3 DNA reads TGTGCCAGCAGTGAACGGGACACCGGGGAGCTGTTTTTT.

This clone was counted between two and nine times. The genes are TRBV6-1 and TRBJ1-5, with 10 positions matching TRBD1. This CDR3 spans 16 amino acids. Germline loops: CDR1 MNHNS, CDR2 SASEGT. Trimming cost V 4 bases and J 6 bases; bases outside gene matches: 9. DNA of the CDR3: TGTGCCAGCAGTGCGGGACAGGGGTATGCGGGTCAGCCCCAGCATTTT. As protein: CASSAGQGYAGQPQHF.

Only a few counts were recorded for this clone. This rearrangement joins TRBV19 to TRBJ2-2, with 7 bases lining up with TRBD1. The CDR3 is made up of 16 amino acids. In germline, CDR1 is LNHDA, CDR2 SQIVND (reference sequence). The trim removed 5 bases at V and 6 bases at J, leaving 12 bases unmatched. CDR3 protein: CASSQPGQRRAGELFF. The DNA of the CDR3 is TGTGCCAGTAGTCAACCGGGACAGAGAAGGGCCGGGGAGCTGTTTTTT.

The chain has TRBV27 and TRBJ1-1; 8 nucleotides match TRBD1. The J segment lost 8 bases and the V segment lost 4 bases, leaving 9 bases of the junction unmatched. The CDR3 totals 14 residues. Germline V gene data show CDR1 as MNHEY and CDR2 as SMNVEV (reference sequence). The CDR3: CASSSPTGGGEAFF. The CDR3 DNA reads TGTGCCAGCAGTTCCCCCACAGGGGGTGGCGAAGCTTTCTTT.

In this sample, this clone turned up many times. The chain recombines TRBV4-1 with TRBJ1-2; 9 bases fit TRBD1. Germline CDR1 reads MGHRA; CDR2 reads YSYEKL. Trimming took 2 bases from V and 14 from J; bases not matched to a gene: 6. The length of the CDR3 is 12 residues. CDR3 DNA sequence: TGCGCCAGCAGCCAACCGGACAGGGGTAGGACCTTC. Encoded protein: CASSQPDRGRTF.